This is a list of T cell receptor beta chains from one sample in a study of lung T cells in sarcoidosis with Löfgren's syndrome. Each CDR3 protein is one row after TCRdb ran MiXCR on the reads. This sample yields 15,000 to 25,000 distinct CDR3 sequences, of which 21% are seen a single time; 0.7% to 0.9% belongs to the top ten. Input material: CD4+ T cells from bronchoalveolar lavage. The receptor source for this set is a human donor with sarcoidosis (Löfgren's syndrome or another form), or a control subject (not recorded which). The CDR3 runs from the conserved cysteine through the conserved F or W. The D gene is left open where the match is weak. Part of the rows lack a size; the others show once, few, many or a class for expanded clones.

cdr3_length: 14
d_call: NA
v_call: TRBV18
j_call: TRBJ1-3
clone_size: few
cdr3_aa: CASGPRSSGNTIYF
cdr3_nt: TGTGCCAGTGGACCCCGAAGCTCTGGAAACACCATATATTTT

cdr3_length: 15
d_call: NA
v_call: TRBV9
j_call: TRBJ1-1
clone_size: NA
cdr3_aa: CASSRDGRLNTEAFF
cdr3_nt: TGTGCCAGCAGTCGGGACGGGAGATTGAACACTGAAGCTTTCTTT

cdr3_length: 13
d_call: NA
v_call: TRBV18
j_call: TRBJ2-7
clone_size: many
cdr3_aa: CASSRPGAYEQYF
cdr3_nt: TGTGCCAGCTCACGTCCAGGAGCCTACGAGCAGTACTTC

cdr3_length: 14
d_call: NA
v_call: TRBV2
j_call: TRBJ2-7
clone_size: many
cdr3_aa: CASTSWTASYEQYF
cdr3_nt: TGTGCCAGCACCTCCTGGACAGCCTCCTACGAGCAGTACTTC

cdr3_length: 13
d_call: NA
v_call: TRBV29-1
j_call: TRBJ2-7
clone_size: few
cdr3_aa: CSVGSTNSYEQYF
cdr3_nt: TGCAGCGTTGGATCCACCAACTCCTACGAGCAGTACTTC

cdr3_length: 14
d_call: NA
v_call: TRBV28
j_call: TRBJ1-2
clone_size: many
cdr3_aa: CASSSQRGLYGYTF
cdr3_nt: TGTGCCAGCAGTTCGCAACGAGGCCTGTACGGCTACACCTTC

cdr3_length: 14
d_call: TRBD1
v_call: TRBV4-2
j_call: TRBJ1-5
clone_size: NA
cdr3_aa: CASSWTGSNQPQHF
cdr3_nt: TGTGCCAGCAGCTGGACAGGGAGCAATCAGCCCCAGCATTTT

cdr3_length: 16
d_call: TRBD1
v_call: TRBV7-9
j_call: TRBJ1-3
clone_size: few
cdr3_aa: CASSPKGQTGRNTIYF
cdr3_nt: TGTGCCAGCAGCCCGAAGGGCCAGACAGGGAGAAACACCATATATTTT

cdr3_length: 14
d_call: NA
v_call: TRBV18
j_call: TRBJ2-7
clone_size: few
cdr3_aa: CASSPGWTDYEQYF
cdr3_nt: TGTGCCAGCTCACCGGGTTGGACAGACTACGAGCAGTACTTC

cdr3_length: 14
d_call: TRBD1
v_call: TRBV2
j_call: TRBJ1-2
clone_size: many
cdr3_aa: CASWPGGAGYGYTF
cdr3_nt: TGTGCCAGCTGGCCAGGGGGCGCGGGCTATGGCTACACCTTC

cdr3_length: 15
d_call: TRBD2
v_call: TRBV25-1
j_call: TRBJ2-3
clone_size: medium-sized
cdr3_aa: CASTQRAGATDTQYF
cdr3_nt: TGTGCCAGCACCCAACGGGCGGGAGCGACAGATACGCAGTATTTT

cdr3_length: 16
d_call: NA
v_call: TRBV7-2
j_call: TRBJ2-3
clone_size: NA
cdr3_aa: CASSSRDRIGTDTQYF
cdr3_nt: TGTGCCAGCAGCTCAAGGGACCGTATCGGCACAGATACGCAGTATTTT

cdr3_length: 14
d_call: NA
v_call: TRBV25-1
j_call: TRBJ2-7
clone_size: medium-sized
cdr3_aa: CASSGSGGAYEQYF
cdr3_nt: TGTGCCAGCAGTGGGTCAGGAGGCGCCTACGAGCAGTACTTC

cdr3_length: 16
d_call: TRBD2
v_call: TRBV9
j_call: TRBJ2-1
clone_size: few
cdr3_aa: CASSVARTSGYNEQFF
cdr3_nt: TGTGCCAGCAGCGTAGCCCGGACTAGCGGATACAATGAGCAGTTCTTC

cdr3_length: 14
d_call: NA
v_call: TRBV5-1
j_call: TRBJ2-3
clone_size: few
cdr3_aa: CASSKDGDTDTQYF
cdr3_nt: TGCGCCAGCAGCAAGGACGGAGACACAGATACGCAGTATTTT

cdr3_length: 16
d_call: TRBD2
v_call: TRBV10-3
j_call: TRBJ2-3
clone_size: many
cdr3_aa: CAIRDQREGAGDTQYF
cdr3_nt: TGTGCCATCAGAGATCAGCGGGAGGGCGCCGGTGATACGCAGTATTTT

cdr3_length: 12
d_call: NA
v_call: TRBV29-1
j_call: TRBJ2-1
clone_size: NA
cdr3_aa: CSASLGDNEQFF
cdr3_nt: TGCAGCGCTAGTCTAGGGGACAATGAGCAGTTCTTC

cdr3_length: 16
d_call: TRBD2
v_call: TRBV20-1
j_call: TRBJ2-3
clone_size: many
cdr3_aa: CSARVSSGPHTDTQYF
cdr3_nt: TGCAGTGCTAGAGTCTCTAGCGGGCCCCACACAGATACGCAGTATTTT

cdr3_length: 15
d_call: NA
v_call: TRBV4-3
j_call: TRBJ2-5
clone_size: many
cdr3_aa: CASSQEGTSPGTQYF
cdr3_nt: TGCGCCAGCAGCCAAGAAGGGACCTCTCCGGGTACCCAGTACTTC

cdr3_length: 14
d_call: NA
v_call: TRBV9
j_call: TRBJ2-7
clone_size: NA
cdr3_aa: CASSPQTSVYEQYF
cdr3_nt: TGTGCCAGCAGCCCTCAGACTAGTGTCTACGAGCAGTACTTC

cdr3_length: 16
d_call: TRBD2
v_call: TRBV20-1
j_call: TRBJ2-3
clone_size: many
cdr3_aa: CSAGNLISGSTDTQYF
cdr3_nt: TGCAGTGCTGGAAACCTCATTAGCGGGAGCACAGATACGCAGTATTTT

cdr3_length: 13
d_call: TRBD2
v_call: TRBV30
j_call: TRBJ2-7
clone_size: few
cdr3_aa: CAWSSGTTGEQYF
cdr3_nt: TGTGCCTGGTCTAGCGGGACTACGGGGGAGCAGTACTTC

cdr3_length: 15
d_call: TRBD2
v_call: TRBV6-4
j_call: TRBJ2-1
clone_size: many
cdr3_aa: CASSDPSSGSWRQFF
cdr3_nt: TGTGCCAGCAGTGACCCGTCTAGCGGGAGTTGGCGGCAGTTCTTC

cdr3_length: 11
d_call: NA
v_call: TRBV2
j_call: TRBJ2-5
clone_size: many
cdr3_aa: CASSVYLDQYF
cdr3_nt: TGTGCCAGCAGTGTCTACCTGGACCAGTACTTC

cdr3_length: 12
d_call: NA
v_call: TRBV28
j_call: TRBJ2-5
clone_size: many
cdr3_aa: CASSLKGETQYF
cdr3_nt: TGTGCCAGCAGTTTAAAAGGGGAGACCCAGTACTTC

cdr3_length: 12
d_call: TRBD1
v_call: TRBV29-1
j_call: TRBJ2-7
clone_size: few
cdr3_aa: CSVRTGSYEQYF
cdr3_nt: TGCAGCGTTCGGACAGGCTCCTACGAGCAGTACTTC

cdr3_length: 15
d_call: NA
v_call: TRBV18
j_call: TRBJ2-5
clone_size: many
cdr3_aa: CASSLPSPRPETQYF
cdr3_nt: TGTGCCAGCTCCCTCCCAAGTCCACGGCCGGAGACCCAGTACTTC

cdr3_length: 13
d_call: NA
v_call: TRBV6-2/TRBV6-3
j_call: TRBJ1-1
clone_size: medium-sized
cdr3_aa: CASSYHSRTEAFF
cdr3_nt: TGTGCCAGCAGTTACCACAGCAGGACTGAAGCTTTCTTT

cdr3_length: 14
d_call: NA
v_call: TRBV11-2
j_call: TRBJ2-3
clone_size: many
cdr3_aa: CASSGSSGTDTQYF
cdr3_nt: TGTGCCAGCAGCGGGAGTTCGGGAACAGATACGCAGTATTTT

cdr3_length: 15
d_call: TRBD1
v_call: TRBV27
j_call: TRBJ1-1
clone_size: medium-sized
cdr3_aa: CASSSVQGAGTEAFF
cdr3_nt: TGTGCCAGCAGTTCGGTACAGGGGGCTGGAACTGAAGCTTTCTTT

cdr3_length: 16
d_call: NA
v_call: TRBV19
j_call: TRBJ2-5
clone_size: few
cdr3_aa: CASSIRRTVYQEAQYF
cdr3_nt: TGTGCCAGTAGTATTAGAAGAACGGTTTACCAAGAGGCCCAGTACTTC

cdr3_length: 12
d_call: NA
v_call: TRBV30
j_call: TRBJ2-2
clone_size: few
cdr3_aa: CAWRPRTGELFF
cdr3_nt: TGTGCCTGGAGACCGCGGACCGGGGAGCTGTTTTTT

cdr3_length: 13
d_call: NA
v_call: TRBV7-2
j_call: TRBJ2-2
clone_size: many
cdr3_aa: CASSLAVPGELFF
cdr3_nt: TGTGCCAGCAGCTTAGCCGTGCCCGGGGAGCTGTTTTTT

cdr3_length: 15
d_call: NA
v_call: TRBV5-1
j_call: TRBJ2-3
clone_size: few
cdr3_aa: CASSLDTGSTDTQYF
cdr3_nt: TGCGCCAGCAGCTTGGATACAGGGAGCACAGATACGCAGTATTTT

cdr3_length: 15
d_call: NA
v_call: TRBV14
j_call: TRBJ2-3
clone_size: many
cdr3_aa: CASSQGQLSTDTQYF
cdr3_nt: TGTGCCAGCAGCCAAGGTCAACTTAGCACAGATACGCAGTATTTT

cdr3_length: 15
d_call: NA
v_call: TRBV27
j_call: TRBJ1-5
clone_size: medium-sized
cdr3_aa: CASMPRPYSNQPQHF
cdr3_nt: TGTGCCAGCATGCCGCGGCCCTATAGCAATCAGCCCCAGCATTTT

cdr3_length: 16
d_call: TRBD2
v_call: TRBV11-1
j_call: TRBJ2-5
clone_size: few
cdr3_aa: CASSSSGTSGRETQYF
cdr3_nt: TGTGCCAGCAGCTCATCCGGGACTAGCGGGAGAGAGACCCAGTACTTC

cdr3_length: 13
d_call: NA
v_call: TRBV6-6
j_call: TRBJ2-5
clone_size: medium-sized
cdr3_aa: CASSYAPSETQYF
cdr3_nt: TGTGCCAGCAGTTACGCCCCGAGCGAGACCCAGTACTTC

cdr3_length: 14
d_call: NA
v_call: TRBV7-3
j_call: TRBJ1-6
clone_size: few
cdr3_aa: CASSLAGVNSPLHF
cdr3_nt: TGTGCCAGCAGCTTAGCAGGGGTGAATTCACCCCTCCACTTT

cdr3_length: 15
d_call: NA
v_call: TRBV5-1
j_call: TRBJ2-7
clone_size: few
cdr3_aa: CASSPNLGGSYEQYF
cdr3_nt: TGCGCCAGCAGCCCCAACCTCGGGGGCAGCTACGAGCAGTACTTC

cdr3_length: 13
d_call: NA
v_call: TRBV20-1
j_call: TRBJ2-5
clone_size: many
cdr3_aa: CSARGTVAETQYF
cdr3_nt: TGCAGTGCTAGAGGGACAGTGGCGGAGACCCAGTACTTC

cdr3_length: 14
d_call: TRBD1
v_call: TRBV12-3/TRBV12-4
j_call: TRBJ1-1
clone_size: NA
cdr3_aa: CASNPGQGYTEAFF
cdr3_nt: TGTGCCAGCAATCCGGGACAGGGTTACACTGAAGCTTTCTTT

cdr3_length: 14
d_call: TRBD2
v_call: TRBV6-2/TRBV6-3
j_call: TRBJ2-7
clone_size: medium-sized
cdr3_aa: CASSPIGRSDEQYF
cdr3_nt: TGTGCCAGCAGCCCTATCGGGAGGTCCGACGAGCAGTACTTC

cdr3_length: 15
d_call: NA
v_call: TRBV18
j_call: TRBJ2-3
clone_size: few
cdr3_aa: CASSPPWGQGDTQYF
cdr3_nt: TGTGCCAGCTCACCTCCCTGGGGGCAAGGAGATACGCAGTATTTT

cdr3_length: 13
d_call: NA
v_call: TRBV18
j_call: TRBJ2-1
clone_size: NA
cdr3_aa: CASSLQIGNEQLF
cdr3_nt: TGTGCCAGCTCCCTTCAGATAGGCAATGAGCAGCTCTTC

cdr3_length: 15
d_call: TRBD2
v_call: TRBV9
j_call: TRBJ2-7
clone_size: NA
cdr3_aa: CASSVGGEGHYEQYF
cdr3_nt: TGTGCCAGCAGCGTAGGAGGGGAGGGTCACTACGAGCAGTACTTC

cdr3_length: 16
d_call: NA
v_call: TRBV7-2
j_call: TRBJ1-5
clone_size: medium-sized
cdr3_aa: CASSLGQKASNQPQHF
cdr3_nt: TGTGCCAGCAGCTTAGGACAAAAAGCGAGCAATCAGCCCCAGCATTTT

cdr3_length: 18
d_call: NA
v_call: TRBV7-9
j_call: TRBJ2-3
clone_size: NA
cdr3_aa: CASSLARYTGAQIGTQYF
cdr3_nt: TGTGCCAGCAGCTTAGCGAGGTACACCGGCGCCCAGATAGGTACGCAGTATTTT

cdr3_length: 12
d_call: NA
v_call: TRBV28
j_call: TRBJ2-5
clone_size: many
cdr3_aa: CASSPAGGTQYF
cdr3_nt: TGTGCCAGCAGTCCCGCCGGCGGGACCCAGTACTTC

cdr3_length: 14
d_call: TRBD1
v_call: TRBV12-3/TRBV12-4
j_call: TRBJ1-1
clone_size: many
cdr3_aa: CASSFGTGDTEAFF
cdr3_nt: TGTGCCAGCAGTTTTGGCACAGGGGACACTGAAGCTTTCTTT

cdr3_length: 15
d_call: NA
v_call: TRBV19
j_call: TRBJ1-2
clone_size: few
cdr3_aa: CASSMGRGRRGGYTF
cdr3_nt: TGTGCCAGTAGTATGGGTCGGGGGCGCCGAGGCGGCTACACCTTC

cdr3_length: 13
d_call: NA
v_call: TRBV10-3
j_call: TRBJ1-4
clone_size: NA
cdr3_aa: CAVSESQNEKLFF
cdr3_nt: TGTGCCGTCAGTGAGTCGCAGAATGAAAAACTGTTTTTT

cdr3_length: 14
d_call: NA
v_call: TRBV7-2
j_call: TRBJ2-3
clone_size: many
cdr3_aa: CASSLGQGPDTQYF
cdr3_nt: TGTGCCAGCAGCTTAGGCCAGGGGCCAGATACGCAGTATTTT

cdr3_length: 15
d_call: NA
v_call: TRBV10-3
j_call: TRBJ2-3
clone_size: few
cdr3_aa: CAISDSGYSTDTQYF
cdr3_nt: TGTGCCATCAGTGACTCAGGGTATAGCACAGATACGCAGTATTTT